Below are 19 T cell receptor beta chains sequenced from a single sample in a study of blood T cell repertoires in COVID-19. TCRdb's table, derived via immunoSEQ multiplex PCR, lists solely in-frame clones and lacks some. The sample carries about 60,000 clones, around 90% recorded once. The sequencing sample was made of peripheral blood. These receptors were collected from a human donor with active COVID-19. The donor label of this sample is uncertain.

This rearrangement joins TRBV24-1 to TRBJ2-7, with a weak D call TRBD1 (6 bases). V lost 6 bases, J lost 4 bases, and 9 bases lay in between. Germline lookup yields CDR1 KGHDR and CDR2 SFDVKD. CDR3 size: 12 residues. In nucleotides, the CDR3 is TGTGCCACCAGTTACAGGGCTTACGAGCAGTACTTC. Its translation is CATSYRAYEQYF.

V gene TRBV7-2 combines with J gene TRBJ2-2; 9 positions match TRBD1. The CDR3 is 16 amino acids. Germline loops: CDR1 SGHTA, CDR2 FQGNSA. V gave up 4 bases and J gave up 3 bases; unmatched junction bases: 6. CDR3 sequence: CASSSTGGAYTGELFF. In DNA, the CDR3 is TGTGCCAGCAGCTCAACAGGGGGCGCCTACACCGGGGAGCTGTTTTTT.

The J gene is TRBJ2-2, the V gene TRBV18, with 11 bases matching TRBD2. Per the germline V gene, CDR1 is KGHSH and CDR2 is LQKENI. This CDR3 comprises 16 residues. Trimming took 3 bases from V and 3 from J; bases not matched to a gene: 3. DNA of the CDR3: TGTGCCAGCTCACCCACTAGCGGGGGCTACACCGGGGAGCTGTTTTTT. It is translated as CASSPTSGGYTGELFF.

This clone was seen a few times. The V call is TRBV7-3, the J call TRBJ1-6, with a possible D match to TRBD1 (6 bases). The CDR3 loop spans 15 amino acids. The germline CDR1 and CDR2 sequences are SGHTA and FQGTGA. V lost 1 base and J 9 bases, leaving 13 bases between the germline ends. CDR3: CASSLMGAGSSPLHF. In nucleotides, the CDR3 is TGTGCCAGCAGCTTAATGGGGGCAGGATCTTCACCCCTCCACTTT.

The CDR3 DNA reads as TGTGCCAGCTCACCGGAGGGGCAGGGGGCAGGTGGGGCCAACGTCCTGACTTTC. Encoded protein: CASSPEGQGAGGANVLTF. This rearrangement joins TRBV18 to TRBJ2-6, with 8 bases lining up with TRBD1. J gave up 3 bases and V 3 bases, and 10 bases lay outside the gene matches. The CDR3 covers 18 residues. CDR1 is KGHSH and CDR2 is LQKENI in the germline V gene.

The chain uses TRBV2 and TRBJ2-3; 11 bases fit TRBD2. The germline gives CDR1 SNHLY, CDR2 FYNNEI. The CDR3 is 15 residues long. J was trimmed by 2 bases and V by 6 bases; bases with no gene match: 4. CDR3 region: CASSPTSGNTDTQYF. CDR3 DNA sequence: TGTGCCAGCAGCCCGACTAGCGGGAACACAGATACGCAGTATTTT.

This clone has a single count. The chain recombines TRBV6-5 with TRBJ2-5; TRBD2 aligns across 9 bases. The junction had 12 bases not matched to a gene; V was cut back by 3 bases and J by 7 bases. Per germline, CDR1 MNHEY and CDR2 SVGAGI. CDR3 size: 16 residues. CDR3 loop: CASSYGRLAARGTQYF. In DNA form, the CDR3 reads TGTGCCAGCAGTTATGGCCGACTAGCGGCCCGGGGGACCCAGTACTTC.

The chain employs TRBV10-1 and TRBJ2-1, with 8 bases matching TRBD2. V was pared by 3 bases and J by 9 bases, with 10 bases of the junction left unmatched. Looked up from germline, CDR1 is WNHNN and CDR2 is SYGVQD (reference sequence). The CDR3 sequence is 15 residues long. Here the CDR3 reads CASSEYGRAKGEQFF. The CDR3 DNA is TGCGCCAGCAGTGAATACGGGAGGGCCAAGGGTGAGCAGTTCTTC.

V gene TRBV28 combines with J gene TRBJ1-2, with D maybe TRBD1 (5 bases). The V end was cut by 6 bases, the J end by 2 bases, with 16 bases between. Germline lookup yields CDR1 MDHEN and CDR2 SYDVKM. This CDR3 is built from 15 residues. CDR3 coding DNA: TGTGCCAGCAGCCAGACCGGGGGGTGGAACTATGGCTACACCTTC. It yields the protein CASSQTGGWNYGYTF.

The CDR3 nucleotides read TGTGCCAGCAGGTACTCCTACGAGCAGTACTTC. Protein product: CASRYSYEQYF. V is TRBV28 and J is TRBJ2-7; D remains ambiguous. Germline V CDR1 and CDR2: MDHEN, SYDVKM. V gave up 6 bases and J gave up 0 bases, with 3 bases separating them. CDR3 length equals 11 residues.

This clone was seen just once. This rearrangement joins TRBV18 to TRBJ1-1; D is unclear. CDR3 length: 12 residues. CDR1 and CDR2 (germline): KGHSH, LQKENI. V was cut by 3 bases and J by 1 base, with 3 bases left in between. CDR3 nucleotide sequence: TGTGCCAGCTCACCCCAGAACACTGAAGCTTTCTTT. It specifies CASSPQNTEAFF.

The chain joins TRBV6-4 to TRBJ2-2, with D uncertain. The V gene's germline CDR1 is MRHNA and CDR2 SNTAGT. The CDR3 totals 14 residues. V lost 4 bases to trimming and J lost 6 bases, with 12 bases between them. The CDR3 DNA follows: TGTGCCAGCAGTGCAGACATAGAGTCCGGGGAGCTGTTTTTT. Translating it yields CASSADIESGELFF.

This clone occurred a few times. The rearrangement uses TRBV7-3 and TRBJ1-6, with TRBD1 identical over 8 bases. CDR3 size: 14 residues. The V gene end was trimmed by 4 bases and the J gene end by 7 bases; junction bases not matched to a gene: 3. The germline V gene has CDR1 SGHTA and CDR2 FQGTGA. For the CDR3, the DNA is TGTGCCAGCAGCTCTCAGGGGGCAAATTCACCCCTCCACTTT. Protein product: CASSSQGANSPLHF.

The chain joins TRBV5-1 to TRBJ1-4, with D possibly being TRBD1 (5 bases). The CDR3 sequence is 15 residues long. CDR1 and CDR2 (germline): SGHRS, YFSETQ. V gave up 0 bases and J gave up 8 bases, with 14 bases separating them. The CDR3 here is CASSLAGGAREKLFF. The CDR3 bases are TGCGCCAGCAGCTTGGCAGGCGGGGCTAGGGAAAAACTGTTTTTT. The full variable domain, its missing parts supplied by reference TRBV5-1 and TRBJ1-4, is KAGVTQTPRYLIKTRGQQVTLSCSPISGHRSVSWYQQTPGQGLQFLFEYFSETQRNKGNFPGRFSGRQFSNSRSEMNVSTLELGDSALYLCASSLAGGAREKLFFGSGTQLSVL.

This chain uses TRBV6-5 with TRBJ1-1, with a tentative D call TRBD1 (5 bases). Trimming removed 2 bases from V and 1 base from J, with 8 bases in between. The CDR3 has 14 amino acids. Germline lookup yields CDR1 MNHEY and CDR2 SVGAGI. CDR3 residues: CASSYRGGNTEAFF. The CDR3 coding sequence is TGTGCCAGCAGTTACCGCGGGGGGAACACTGAAGCTTTCTTT.

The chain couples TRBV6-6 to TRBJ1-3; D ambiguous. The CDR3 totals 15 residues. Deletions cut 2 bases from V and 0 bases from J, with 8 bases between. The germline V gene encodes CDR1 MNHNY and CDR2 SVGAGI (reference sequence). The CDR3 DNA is TGTGCCAGCAGTTACATACTGAGCTCTGGAAACACCATATATTTT. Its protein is CASSYILSSGNTIYF.

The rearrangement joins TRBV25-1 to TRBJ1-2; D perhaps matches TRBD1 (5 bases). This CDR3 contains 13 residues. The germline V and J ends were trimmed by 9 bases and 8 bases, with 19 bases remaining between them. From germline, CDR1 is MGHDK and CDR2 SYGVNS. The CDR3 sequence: CASYQGLGEGYTF. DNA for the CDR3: TGTGCCAGTTATCAGGGCCTCGGAGAAGGCTACACCTTC.

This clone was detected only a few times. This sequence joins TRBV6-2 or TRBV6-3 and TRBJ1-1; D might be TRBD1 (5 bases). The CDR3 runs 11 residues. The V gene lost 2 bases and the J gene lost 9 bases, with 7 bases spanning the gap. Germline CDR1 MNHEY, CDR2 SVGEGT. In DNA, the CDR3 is TGTGCCAGCAGTTACCCGGACAAAGCTTTCTTT. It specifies CASSYPDKAFF.

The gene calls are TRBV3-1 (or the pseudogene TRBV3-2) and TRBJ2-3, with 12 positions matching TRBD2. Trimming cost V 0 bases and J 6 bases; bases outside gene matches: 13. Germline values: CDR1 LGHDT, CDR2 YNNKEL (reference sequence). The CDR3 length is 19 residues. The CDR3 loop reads CASSQDPDPSGRAGDTQYF. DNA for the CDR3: TGTGCCAGCAGCCAAGACCCCGATCCTAGCGGGAGGGCCGGGGATACGCAGTATTTT.